This TCR beta chain was identified in a study of neoadjuvant anti-PD-1 for oral cavity cancer. Study-wide points: Treg/Th17 ratio rose with pretreatment blood and fell with post-treatment tumor TCRbeta clonality.

Sequencing used immunoSEQ multiplex PCR; TCRdb keeps in-frame clones, though not all of them. The table shows 12,000 to 15,000 clones, with 55% to 80% occurring only once. The CDR3 length is 13 residues. Germline lookup yields CDR1 SGHNT and CDR2 YENEEA. Trimming took 5 bases from V and 9 from J, leaving 14 bases between them. The table lists this clone with a few counts. What it binds is unknown. The rearrangement joins TRBV11-3 to TRBJ2-1; maybe TRBD1 (5 bases). The source is a person aged 40 to 85 with oral cavity squamous cell carcinoma. Sequencing used PBMCs, obtained before nivolumab (anti-PD-1) treatment. The CDR3 region is CASSRYAQGEQFF. The CDR3 DNA is TGTGCCAGCAGCCGCTACGCTCAGGGTGAGCAGTTCTTC.